The source of this TCR beta chain is a study of T cell responses to AZD1222 COVID-19 vaccine. As for the study in general: Combined were second doses at about 4 or about 12 weeks. Notes on the study in general: Repertoires were obtained solely post-peak T cell response. Mapped onto spike, vaccine-associated CD4 TCRs spanned it and were dominant at 160-218 and 743-854.

Profiling relied on immunoSEQ multiplex PCR, and the TCRdb table lists in-frame clones only, not all of them. The repertoire holds roughly 120,000 clones, about 90% seen once, with around 10% in the top ten. CDR1 is ENHRY and CDR2 is SYGVKD in the germline V gene. After removal of 7 bases from V and 8 bases from J, the junction contained 15 bases not matched to a gene. CDR3 size: 16 residues. Notes on this clone: The antigen is undetermined.

Source: peripheral blood, taken on day 0 of AZD1222 vaccination. J is TRBJ2-1 and V is TRBV10-3; the match to TRBD2 covers 9 bases. This receptor was taken from an adult in good health. The CDR3 DNA is TGTGCCATCAAAAATGCGCCTAGCGGGAAGGATCATGAGCAGTTCTTC. It codes for CAIKNAPSGKDHEQFF.